This T cell receptor (beta chain) was sequenced in a study of cytomegalovirus exposure and HLA in healthy donors. Broader study findings: The study listed under 200 cytomegalovirus-associated TCR beta chains. Later on, an analysis showed TCR association rates differing by HLA locus, with DRB1 the most and HLA-C the fewest. What was likely a sequencing artifact was a cluster of highly shared sequence variants. Among the CMV-associated chains, a few were confirmed in vitro as specific for CMV antigens.

PCR amplification relied on 60 Vbeta primers (plus 13 Jbeta primers). Clones were read by immunoSEQ multiplex PCR, and TCRdb kept only the in-frame ones, dropping some. The repertoire has roughly 63,000 clones, more than 60% of them found once; the top ten carry approximately 22%. On this clone itself: Its specificity is unknown.

From germline, CDR1 is SGHRS and CDR2 YFSETQ. The CDR3 extends over 18 amino acids. V dropped 4 bases and J dropped 4; count of bases not matched to a gene: 8. The chain links TRBV5-1 to TRBJ2-1; 16 bases line up with TRBD2. Sequenced: PBMCs. This clonotype was obtained from a woman aged 40 to 50 in good health and CMV-seropositive. For the CDR3, the DNA is TGCGCCAGCAGCGTACCCGGGACTAGCGGGGGGGAATACAATGAGCAGTTCTTC. It encodes CASSVPGTSGGEYNEQFF.